The present entry profiles one TCR beta chain with its context. The sample is drawn from a study of T cell changes during pregnancy in multiple sclerosis. Measured with immunoSEQ multiplex PCR; TCRdb has only the in-frame clones, and not every one. This sample carries 37,000 or so clones, roughly nine tenths of them seen once, and the ten largest clones take 0.51%. V was clipped by 4 bases and J by 4 bases, with 14 bases between them. Germline V gene lookup returns CDR1 SGHTA and CDR2 FQGNSA. The CDR3 loop spans 14 amino acids. The rearrangement uses TRBV7-2 and TRBJ2-7; D may be TRBD2 (6 bases). The source of this sequence is a female donor with multiple sclerosis, enrolled in a pregnancy study. Sequenced material: CD4+ T cells from peripheral blood mononuclear cells, taken in the first trimester of pregnancy. CDR3 in amino acids: CASSYSGREYEQYF. The CDR3 DNA reads as TGTGCCAGCAGCTATAGCGGTCGGGAGTACGAGCAGTACTTC.